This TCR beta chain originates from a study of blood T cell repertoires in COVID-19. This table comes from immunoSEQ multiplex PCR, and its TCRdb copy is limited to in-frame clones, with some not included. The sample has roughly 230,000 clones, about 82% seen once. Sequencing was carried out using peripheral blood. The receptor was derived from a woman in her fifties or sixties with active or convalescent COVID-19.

The DNA of the CDR3 is TGCGCCAGCAGCCAAGTTGTGGGGGGGGTCACCGGGGAGCTGTTTTTT. As protein: CASSQVVGGVTGELFF. The chain recombines TRBV4-1 with TRBJ2-2; 7 nucleotides line up with TRBD2. With 1 base clipped from V and 4 bases from J, the junction kept 6 bases outside the gene matches. This CDR3 spans 16 amino acids. Germline lookup yields CDR1 MGHRA and CDR2 YSYEKL.